These 18 T cell receptor beta chains were sequenced from one sample in a study of identifying expanded T cells in peripheral blood. Repertoires were generated with immunoSEQ multiplex PCR, while TCRdb's copy carries only in-frame clones and drops some. This sample yields some 96,000 clones, of which about 87% are seen a single time; about 6% belongs to the top ten. Input material: blood. These receptors all come from a person aged 18 to 70 in good health.

The chain employs TRBV13 and TRBJ2-1, with D possibly TRBD2 on 6 matching bases. The V end was cut by 5 bases, the J end by 0 bases, with 14 bases between. This CDR3 comprises 16 residues. Germline V gene lookup returns CDR1 PRHDT and CDR2 FYEKMQ (reference sequence). CDR3 sequence reads: CASSPRDSRSYNEQFF. As DNA, the CDR3 is TGTGCCAGCAGCCCCCGGGACTCCCGCTCCTACAATGAGCAGTTCTTC.

This clone was found a few times. The chain employs TRBV5-8 and TRBJ1-4; no definite D call. V lost 4 bases, J lost 2 bases, and 9 bases lay in between. The CDR3 runs to 14 residues. Germline values: CDR1 SGHTS, CDR2 YDEGEE. The CDR3 here is CASSPPFTNEKLFF. In nucleotides, the CDR3 is TGTGCCAGCAGCCCCCCCTTCACTAATGAAAAACTGTTTTTT.

The rearrangement joins TRBV19 to TRBJ1-3; TRBD1 matches at 9 bases. Germline V gene lookup returns CDR1 LNHDA and CDR2 SQIVND (reference sequence). The CDR3 is made up of 13 amino acids. V lost 6 bases, J lost 3 bases, and 0 bases stayed unmatched. DNA of the CDR3: TGTGCCAGTAGGGACAGGGGTGGAAACACCATATATTTT. This gives the protein CASRDRGGNTIYF.

The chain joins TRBV2 to TRBJ2-2, with 10 bases that match TRBD2. There are 18 residues in the CDR3. V lost 6 bases, J lost 5 bases, and 15 bases stayed unmatched. The germline V gene has CDR1 SNHLY and CDR2 FYNNEI. As DNA, the CDR3 is TGTGCCAGCAGGGATTACCCCGGGACTAGCGTCGTGACCGGGGAGCTGTTTTTT. Its translation: CASRDYPGTSVVTGELFF.

V and J are TRBV4-1 and TRBJ2-7; D uncertain. Germline V gene lookup returns CDR1 MGHRA and CDR2 YSYEKL. Trimming left V 0 bases short and J 0 bases short, with 6 bases between. The CDR3 covers 14 residues. CDR3 residues: CASSQEASSYEQYF. CDR3 nucleotides: TGCGCCAGCAGCCAAGAAGCTAGCTCCTACGAGCAGTACTTC.

The gene calls are TRBV7-9 and TRBJ1-3; 8 nucleotides align to TRBD1. Germline assignment: CDR1 SEHNR and CDR2 FQNEAQ (reference sequence). V was clipped by 5 bases and J by 2 bases; unmatched bases: 2. CDR3 length equals 14 residues. CDR3 bases: TGTGCCAGCAGCCCCAGGGGGCCTGGAAACACCATATATTTT. As protein: CASSPRGPGNTIYF.

Written as DNA, the CDR3 is TGTGCCAGCAGACTGGGACAGAGCTCTGGAAACACCATATATTTT. Its translation is CASRLGQSSGNTIYF. The chain carries TRBV21-1 and TRBJ1-3; the table assigns TRBD1, which was not confirmed against the DNA. TRBV21-1 is designated a pseudogene. The CDR3 has 15 residues.

This sequence joins TRBV2 and TRBJ2-1; no clear D. This CDR3 is built from 13 residues. Germline loops: CDR1 SNHLY, CDR2 FYNNEI. With 8 bases removed from V and 3 bases from J, the gap between germline ends came to 11 bases. CDR3 nucleotide sequence: TGTGCCAGCCATCCGGCCCTCTACAATGAGCAGTTCTTC. Protein sequence: CASHPALYNEQFF.

The count of this clone is one. J is TRBJ2-7 and V is TRBV14; 9 nucleotides line up with TRBD1. The ends lost 0 bases at V and 6 bases at J; junction bases unmatched: 6. Germline V gives CDR1 SGHDN, CDR2 FVKESK. The CDR3 length is 15 residues. The CDR3 sequence: CASSQDSGQGREQYF. The CDR3 DNA reads as TGTGCCAGCAGCCAAGATTCGGGACAGGGACGCGAGCAGTACTTC.

V is TRBV18 and J is TRBJ1-3; TRBD1 agrees at 8 bases. The CDR3 extends over 16 amino acids. Germline V lookup: CDR1 KGHSH, CDR2 LQKENI. Losses at the gene ends were 4 bases for V and 7 bases for J; bases not matched to a gene: 12. CDR3 DNA: TGTGCCAGCTCACTACTATTGACAGGGGAGGCCAACACCATATATTTT. It translates to CASSLLLTGEANTIYF.

The chain carries TRBV5-1 and TRBJ1-1; tentatively, D is TRBD1 (6 bases). The CDR3 is 16 residues long. V was cut by 4 bases and J by 2 bases, with 18 bases left in between. The germline V gene has CDR1 SGHRS and CDR2 YFSETQ. The chain's CDR3 is CASSPGGGPGNTEAFF. The CDR3 nucleotides read TGCGCCAGCAGCCCCGGTGGGGGCCCGGGAAACACTGAAGCTTTCTTT. The variable domain in full, completed from reference TRBV5-1 and TRBJ1-1, reads KAGVTQTPRYLIKTRGQQVTLSCSPISGHRSVSWYQQTPGQGLQFLFEYFSETQRNKGNFPGRFSGRQFSNSRSEMNVSTLELGDSALYLCASSPGGGPGNTEAFFGQGTRLTVV.

The chain couples TRBV13 to TRBJ2-7; TRBD2 matches at 12 bases. Germline V CDR1 and CDR2: PRHDT, FYEKMQ (reference sequence). This CDR3 is 16 amino acids long. V dropped 5 bases and J dropped 2; count of bases not matched to a gene: 7. CDR3 in DNA: TGTGCCAGCAGCACCCAGACTAGCGGGAGCCCCTACGAGCAGTACTTC. Its translation: CASSTQTSGSPYEQYF.

The J gene is TRBJ1-1, the V gene TRBV19; 10 nucleotides line up with TRBD1. V lost 4 bases and J lost 8; bases outside the gene matches: 4. Per germline, CDR1 LNHDA and CDR2 SQIVND (reference sequence). The CDR3 totals 13 residues. The CDR3, as DNA: TGTGCCAGTAGTAGGACAGGGGGGTACGAAGCTTTCTTT. It translates to CASSRTGGYEAFF.

This rearrangement joins TRBV5-4 to TRBJ2-1; D is possibly TRBD2 (5 bases). The V and J ends lost 0 bases and 4 bases respectively, with 8 bases between them. Germline CDR1 SGHNT, CDR2 YYREEE (reference sequence). The CDR3 sequence is 14 residues long. The CDR3 coding sequence is TGTGCCAGCAGCTTGGGAGCGGAGTACAATGAGCAGTTCTTC. Its protein is CASSLGAEYNEQFF.

CDR3 loop: CASSPTGRYDTEAFF. In DNA form, the CDR3 reads TGTGCCAGCAGCCCAACAGGGAGGTATGACACTGAAGCTTTCTTT. This rearrangement joins TRBV7-9 to TRBJ1-1; possibly TRBD1 for D (6 bases). Per germline, CDR1 SEHNR and CDR2 FQNEAQ (reference sequence). The CDR3 has 15 residues. Trimming shortened V by 5 bases and J by 3 bases, and 16 bases separated the two germline ends.

The rearrangement links TRBV14 to TRBJ2-7; a possible D gene is TRBD2 (6 bases). V was trimmed by 2 bases and J by 0 bases, leaving 17 bases between them. Germline V lookup: CDR1 SGHDN, CDR2 FVKESK. The CDR3 extends over 17 amino acids. This chain's CDR3 is CASSQTLGVRDSYEQYF. The DNA of the CDR3 is TGTGCCAGCAGCCAAACCCTCGGGGTGCGGGACTCCTACGAGCAGTACTTC.

The chain employs TRBV5-5 and TRBJ1-3, with D perhaps TRBD1 (5 bases). The CDR3 has 16 residues. Trimming took 2 bases from V and 0 from J, leaving 12 bases between them. CDR1 and CDR2 from the germline V gene are SGHKS and YYEKEE (reference sequence). CDR3 in amino acids: CASSFGTSNSGNTIYF. The CDR3 bases are TGTGCCAGCAGCTTCGGGACTTCCAACTCTGGAAACACCATATATTTT.

The chain carries TRBV13 and TRBJ1-1; D ambiguous. This CDR3 is built from 15 residues. V lost 3 bases and J lost 3, with 14 bases in between. The germline CDR1 and CDR2 sequences are PRHDT and FYEKMQ (reference sequence). This chain's CDR3 is CASSLLPGTDTEAFF. For the CDR3, the DNA is TGTGCCAGCAGCTTGTTACCGGGTACGGACACTGAAGCTTTCTTT.